Given below is one T cell receptor (beta chain) in context. What it binds is unknown. The data are from a study of cytomegalovirus exposure and HLA in healthy donors. Whole-study findings and limits: The records held CMV serostatus as the only immune exposure information. It emerged from a later analysis that several of the most significant clusters appeared to be linked to common viral pathogens.

The PCR employed 60 Vbeta primers together with 13 Jbeta primers. Measured with immunoSEQ multiplex PCR; TCRdb has only the in-frame clones, and not every one. The sample has 130,000 to 150,000 clones, nearly 85% seen once. This CDR3 has 13 residues. V gave up 3 bases and J gave up 2 bases, with 7 bases separating them. CDR1 SGDLS and CDR2 YYNGEE come from the germline V gene. The chain uses TRBV9 and TRBJ2-3, with a possible D match to TRBD2 (6 bases). Specimen: PBMCs. The sequence was obtained from a male donor in good health and CMV-seronegative. The CDR3 nucleotides read TGTGCCAGCAGCGCGGGGGACACAGATACGCAGTATTTT. This encodes CASSAGDTDTQYF.